This TCR beta chain was recorded in a study of cytotoxic CD8 clonotypes in ibrutinib-treated CLL. Study-level background: After a median of about 62 months, 14 patients stayed remitted and some 12 progressed; responses had been partial in roughly 25 and complete in 2. Sequenced samples delivered averages of around 250,000 productive templates and roughly 100,000 productive rearrangements. Study-wide results and caveats: The public clonotypes identified were infrequent and showed contraction or stability on treatment. Clonality rose at ibrutinib response and fell back toward baseline at progression.

Germline V gene sequence: CDR1 SGDLS, CDR2 YYNGEE. The CDR3 is 15 residues long. V was clipped by 3 bases and J by 5 bases; unmatched bases: 5. A remark on this clone: What it binds is not known.

Some clones are missing from TCRdb's copy, which holds only in-frame ones; the method was immunoSEQ multiplex PCR. The top ten hold over 35% of the sample, which has about 25,000 clones, roughly 74% seen once. Sequences were derived from PBMCs, sampled after 12 months of ibrutinib treatment. The clonotype was recovered from a human donor with chronic lymphocytic leukemia. The V gene is TRBV9, the J gene TRBJ2-2, with 9 bases that match TRBD2. The chain's CDR3 is CASSATSGVTGELFF. The CDR3 DNA reads TGTGCCAGCAGCGCGACTAGCGGAGTAACCGGGGAGCTGTTTTTT.